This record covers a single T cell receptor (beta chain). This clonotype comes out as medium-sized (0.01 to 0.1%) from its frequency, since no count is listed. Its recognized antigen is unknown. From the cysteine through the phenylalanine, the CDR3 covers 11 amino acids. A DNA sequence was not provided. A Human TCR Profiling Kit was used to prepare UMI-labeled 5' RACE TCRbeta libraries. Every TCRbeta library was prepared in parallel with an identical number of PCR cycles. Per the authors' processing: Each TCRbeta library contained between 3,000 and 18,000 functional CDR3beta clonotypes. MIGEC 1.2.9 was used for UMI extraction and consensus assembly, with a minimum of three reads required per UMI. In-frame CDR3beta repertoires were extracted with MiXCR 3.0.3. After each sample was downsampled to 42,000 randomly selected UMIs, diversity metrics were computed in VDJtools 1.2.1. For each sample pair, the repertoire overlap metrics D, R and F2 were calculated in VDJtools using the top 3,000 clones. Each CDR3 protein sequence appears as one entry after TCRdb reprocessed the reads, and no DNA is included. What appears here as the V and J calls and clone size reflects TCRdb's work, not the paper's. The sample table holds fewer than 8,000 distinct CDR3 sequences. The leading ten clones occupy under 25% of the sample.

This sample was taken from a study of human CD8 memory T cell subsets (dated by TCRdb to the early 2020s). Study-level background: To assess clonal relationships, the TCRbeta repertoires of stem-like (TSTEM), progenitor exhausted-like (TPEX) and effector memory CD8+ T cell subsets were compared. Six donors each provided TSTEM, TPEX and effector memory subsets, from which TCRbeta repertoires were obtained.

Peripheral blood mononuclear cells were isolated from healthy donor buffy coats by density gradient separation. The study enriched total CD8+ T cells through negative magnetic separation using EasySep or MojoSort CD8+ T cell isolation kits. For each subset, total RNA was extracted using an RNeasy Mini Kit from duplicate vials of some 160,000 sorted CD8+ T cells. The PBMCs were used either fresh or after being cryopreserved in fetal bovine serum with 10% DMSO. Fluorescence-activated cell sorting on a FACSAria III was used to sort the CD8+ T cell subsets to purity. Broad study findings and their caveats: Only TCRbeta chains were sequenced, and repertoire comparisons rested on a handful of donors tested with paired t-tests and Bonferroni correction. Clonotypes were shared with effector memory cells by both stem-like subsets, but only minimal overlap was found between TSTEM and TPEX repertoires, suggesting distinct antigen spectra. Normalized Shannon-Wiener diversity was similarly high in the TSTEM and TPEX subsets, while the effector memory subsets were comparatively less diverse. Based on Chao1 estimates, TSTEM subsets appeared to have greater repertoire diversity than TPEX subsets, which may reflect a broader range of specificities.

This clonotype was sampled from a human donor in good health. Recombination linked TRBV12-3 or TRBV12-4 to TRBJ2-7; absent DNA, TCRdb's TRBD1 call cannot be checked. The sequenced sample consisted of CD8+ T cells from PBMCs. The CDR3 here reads CASGRDYEQYF.